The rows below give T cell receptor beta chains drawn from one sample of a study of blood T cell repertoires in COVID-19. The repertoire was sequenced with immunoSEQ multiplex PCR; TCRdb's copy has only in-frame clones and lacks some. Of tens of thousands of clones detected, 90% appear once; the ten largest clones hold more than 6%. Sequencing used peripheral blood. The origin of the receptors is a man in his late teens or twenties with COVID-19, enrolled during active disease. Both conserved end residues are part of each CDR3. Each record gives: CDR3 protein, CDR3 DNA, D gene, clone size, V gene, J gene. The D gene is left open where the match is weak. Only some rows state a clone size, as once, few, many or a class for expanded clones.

cdr3_aa: CASSNGQANGYTF
cdr3_nt: TGTGCCAGTAGTAACGGACAGGCGAATGGCTACACCTTC
d_call: TRBD1
clone_size: -
v_call: TRBV19
j_call: TRBJ1-2

cdr3_aa: CASSQDRAYEQYF
cdr3_nt: TGTGCCAGCAGTCAGGACAGGGCCTACGAGCAGTACTTC
d_call: TRBD1
clone_size: -
v_call: TRBV6-2/TRBV6-3
j_call: TRBJ2-7

cdr3_aa: CASSPTGGREQYF
cdr3_nt: TGTGCCAGCAGCCCGACCGGGGGGCGGGAGCAGTACTTC
d_call: -
clone_size: -
v_call: TRBV3-1/TRBV3-2
j_call: TRBJ2-7

cdr3_aa: CASSWRERATDTQYF
cdr3_nt: TGTGCCAGCAGCTGGAGGGAGAGAGCCACAGATACGCAGTATTTT
d_call: -
clone_size: -
v_call: TRBV11-2
j_call: TRBJ2-3

cdr3_aa: CASRAGGLETQYF
cdr3_nt: TGCGCCAGCAGGGCAGGGGGCCTAGAGACCCAGTACTTC
d_call: TRBD1
clone_size: -
v_call: TRBV5-1
j_call: TRBJ2-5

cdr3_aa: CASRGGGYNEQFF
cdr3_nt: TGTGCCAGCAGGGGAGGTGGTTACAATGAGCAGTTCTTC
d_call: -
clone_size: -
v_call: TRBV7-9
j_call: TRBJ2-1

cdr3_aa: CASSFYGTGNTGELFF
cdr3_nt: TGTGCCAGCAGTTTTTATGGGACAGGGAACACCGGGGAGCTGTTTTTT
d_call: TRBD1
clone_size: -
v_call: TRBV27
j_call: TRBJ2-2

cdr3_aa: CASSLTVGYEQYF
cdr3_nt: TGCGCCAGCAGCCTGACAGTAGGCTACGAGCAGTACTTC
d_call: -
clone_size: -
v_call: TRBV5-1
j_call: TRBJ2-7

cdr3_aa: CASSQDTATGGNTIYF
cdr3_nt: TGCGCCAGCAGCCAAGATACGGCGACAGGGGGAAACACCATATATTTT
d_call: TRBD1
clone_size: -
v_call: TRBV4-3
j_call: TRBJ1-3

cdr3_aa: CASSLSPGEGPQHF
cdr3_nt: TGTGCCAGCAGTCTTTCTCCAGGGGAAGGGCCCCAGCATTTT
d_call: -
clone_size: once
v_call: TRBV6-2/TRBV6-3
j_call: TRBJ1-5

cdr3_aa: CATRDFYEQYF
cdr3_nt: TGTGCCACCCGGGACTTTTACGAGCAGTACTTC
d_call: -
clone_size: -
v_call: TRBV28
j_call: TRBJ2-7

cdr3_aa: CASSTKGRRLGNYEQYF
cdr3_nt: TGTGCCAGCAGTACCAAGGGGCGTCGGCTAGGAAACTACGAGCAGTACTTC
d_call: -
clone_size: -
v_call: TRBV27
j_call: TRBJ2-7

cdr3_aa: CASSLYGQGSDTQYF
cdr3_nt: TGTGCCAGCAGCTTATACGGACAGGGCTCAGATACGCAGTATTTT
d_call: TRBD1
clone_size: -
v_call: TRBV7-9
j_call: TRBJ2-3

cdr3_aa: CASSQDPSGRTPSYEQYF
cdr3_nt: TGCGCCAGCAGCCAGGACCCTAGCGGGAGGACTCCATCCTACGAGCAGTACTTC
d_call: TRBD2
clone_size: -
v_call: TRBV4-3
j_call: TRBJ2-7

cdr3_aa: CSASPWGGLGYTF
cdr3_nt: TGCAGTGCTAGTCCCTGGGGGGGGCTAGGCTACACCTTC
d_call: -
clone_size: -
v_call: TRBV20-1
j_call: TRBJ1-2

cdr3_aa: CASSESMAGGGEQFF
cdr3_nt: TGCGCCAGCAGTGAGTCTATGGCGGGAGGTGGTGAGCAGTTCTTC
d_call: TRBD2
clone_size: once
v_call: TRBV10-1
j_call: TRBJ2-1

cdr3_aa: CASSYGVDSTSYEQYF
cdr3_nt: TGTGCCAGCAGTTATGGCGTCGACAGTACCTCCTACGAGCAGTACTTC
d_call: -
clone_size: -
v_call: TRBV6-5
j_call: TRBJ2-7

cdr3_aa: CSVVGLAGADTQYF
cdr3_nt: TGCAGCGTTGTTGGGCTAGCGGGAGCAGATACGCAGTATTTT
d_call: TRBD2
clone_size: once
v_call: TRBV29-1
j_call: TRBJ2-3

cdr3_aa: CAITADRGADTQYF
cdr3_nt: TGTGCCATCACCGCCGACAGGGGCGCAGATACGCAGTATTTT
d_call: TRBD1
clone_size: -
v_call: TRBV10-3
j_call: TRBJ2-3

cdr3_aa: CASSNRAGAGYEQFF
cdr3_nt: TGTGCCAGCAGTAACAGAGCGGGAGCGGGTTATGAGCAGTTCTTC
d_call: TRBD2
clone_size: -
v_call: TRBV5-4
j_call: TRBJ2-1

cdr3_aa: CASSQRDRAYEQYF
cdr3_nt: TGTGCCAGCAGCCAACGCGACAGGGCCTACGAGCAGTACTTC
d_call: TRBD1
clone_size: -
v_call: TRBV6-6
j_call: TRBJ2-7

cdr3_aa: CASSEYGVSSYEQYF
cdr3_nt: TGCGCCAGCAGTGAGTATGGCGTTAGCAGCTACGAGCAGTACTTC
d_call: -
clone_size: -
v_call: TRBV10-2
j_call: TRBJ2-7

cdr3_aa: CASSRSLYGYTF
cdr3_nt: TGTGCCAGCAGTCGATCACTCTATGGCTACACCTTC
d_call: -
clone_size: -
v_call: TRBV28
j_call: TRBJ1-2

cdr3_aa: CASSSIRDRGSYEQYF
cdr3_nt: TGTGCCAGCAGCTCAATCCGGGACAGGGGATCCTACGAGCAGTACTTC
d_call: TRBD1
clone_size: -
v_call: TRBV11-2
j_call: TRBJ2-7

cdr3_aa: CASSLEGSQVNEQFF
cdr3_nt: TGTGCCAGCAGCTTAGAAGGATCGCAGGTCAATGAGCAGTTCTTC
d_call: -
clone_size: -
v_call: TRBV7-2
j_call: TRBJ2-1

cdr3_aa: CAWMLAAFGNEQFF
cdr3_nt: TGTGCCTGGATGCTAGCGGCCTTTGGCAATGAGCAGTTCTTC
d_call: TRBD2
clone_size: -
v_call: TRBV30
j_call: TRBJ2-1

cdr3_aa: CASSNGQGGGQPQHF
cdr3_nt: TGTGCCAGCAGTAATGGACAGGGCGGTGGTCAGCCCCAGCATTTT
d_call: TRBD1
clone_size: -
v_call: TRBV11-1
j_call: TRBJ1-5

cdr3_aa: CATGTGLSYEQYF
cdr3_nt: TGTGCCACCGGGACAGGGTTGTCCTACGAGCAGTACTTC
d_call: TRBD1
clone_size: -
v_call: TRBV6-5
j_call: TRBJ2-7

cdr3_aa: CASSGLYQETQYF
cdr3_nt: TGTGCCAGTAGTGGGCTCTACCAAGAGACCCAGTACTTC
d_call: -
clone_size: -
v_call: TRBV19
j_call: TRBJ2-5

cdr3_aa: CATAGGTRETQYF
cdr3_nt: TGTGCCACCGCCGGGGGAACTAGGGAGACCCAGTACTTC
d_call: -
clone_size: once
v_call: TRBV15
j_call: TRBJ2-5

cdr3_aa: CASSSTGDTQYF
cdr3_nt: TGTGCCAGCAGCTCTACGGGAGATACGCAGTATTTT
d_call: -
clone_size: once
v_call: TRBV9
j_call: TRBJ2-3

cdr3_aa: CASHRTSGSTYEQYF
cdr3_nt: TGTGCCAGCCATCGAACTAGCGGGAGTACCTACGAGCAGTACTTC
d_call: TRBD2
clone_size: -
v_call: TRBV2
j_call: TRBJ2-7

cdr3_aa: CASSLGPGWAYEQYF
cdr3_nt: TGTGCCAGCAGCTTGGGACCAGGGTGGGCCTACGAGCAGTACTTC
d_call: -
clone_size: once
v_call: TRBV5-6
j_call: TRBJ2-7

cdr3_aa: CASSLLAGAGEFF
cdr3_nt: TGTGCCAGCAGTTTACTAGCGGGGGCCGGGGAGTTCTTC
d_call: TRBD2
clone_size: once
v_call: TRBV12-3/TRBV12-4
j_call: TRBJ2-1

cdr3_aa: CAIRTLTAGTDTQYF
cdr3_nt: TGTGCCATCCGGACCCTGACAGCGGGGACAGATACGCAGTATTTT
d_call: TRBD2
clone_size: -
v_call: TRBV10-3
j_call: TRBJ2-3

cdr3_aa: CASSARTSGKYQETQYF
cdr3_nt: TGTGCCAGCAGCGCGAGGACTAGCGGGAAGTACCAAGAGACCCAGTACTTC
d_call: TRBD2
clone_size: -
v_call: TRBV13
j_call: TRBJ2-5

cdr3_aa: CASSARGSNQPQHF
cdr3_nt: TGTGCCAGCAGTGCCAGGGGTAGCAATCAGCCCCAGCATTTT
d_call: -
clone_size: -
v_call: TRBV25-1
j_call: TRBJ1-5

cdr3_aa: CASRLPGATGELFF
cdr3_nt: TGTGCCAGTCGACTACCAGGCGCCACCGGGGAGCTGTTTTTT
d_call: -
clone_size: few
v_call: TRBV19
j_call: TRBJ2-2

cdr3_aa: CASSYGTPSTGELFF
cdr3_nt: TGTGCCAGCAGTTACGGGACTCCTAGCACCGGGGAGCTGTTTTTT
d_call: -
clone_size: -
v_call: TRBV6-2/TRBV6-3
j_call: TRBJ2-2

cdr3_aa: CASSPRTGVRDSPLHF
cdr3_nt: TGTGCCAGTAGCCCTCGGACAGGGGTGAGGGATTCACCCCTCCACTTT
d_call: TRBD1
clone_size: once
v_call: TRBV19
j_call: TRBJ1-6

cdr3_aa: CASSQDQRESENEQFF
cdr3_nt: TGTGCCAGCAGCCAAGATCAGCGGGAGAGCGAGAATGAGCAGTTCTTC
d_call: TRBD2
clone_size: -
v_call: TRBV3-1/TRBV3-2
j_call: TRBJ2-1

cdr3_aa: CATSRGRSSPGYTF
cdr3_nt: TGTGCCACCAGCAGAGGGAGGAGCTCGCCTGGCTACACCTTC
d_call: -
clone_size: -
v_call: TRBV15
j_call: TRBJ1-2

cdr3_aa: CASSQDRAGTGETQYF
cdr3_nt: TGTGCCAGCAGCCAAGACCGAGCGGGGACGGGGGAGACCCAGTACTTC
d_call: TRBD2
clone_size: -
v_call: TRBV3-1/TRBV3-2
j_call: TRBJ2-5

cdr3_aa: CASSEDRGTEQYF
cdr3_nt: TGTGCCAGCAGCGAAGACAGGGGGACCGAGCAGTACTTC
d_call: TRBD1
clone_size: -
v_call: TRBV7-7
j_call: TRBJ2-7

cdr3_aa: CATLRSSEGGELFF
cdr3_nt: TGTGCCACCCTTAGGTCTAGCGAGGGCGGGGAGCTGTTTTTT
d_call: -
clone_size: -
v_call: TRBV10-3
j_call: TRBJ2-2

cdr3_aa: CASSTPPTGILVTEAFF
cdr3_nt: TGTGCCAGTAGTACCCCTCCGACAGGGATACTGGTCACTGAAGCTTTCTTT
d_call: TRBD1
clone_size: -
v_call: TRBV19
j_call: TRBJ1-1

cdr3_aa: CASSQGQAYEQYF
cdr3_nt: TGCGCCAGCAGCCAAGGACAGGCCTACGAGCAGTACTTC
d_call: -
clone_size: -
v_call: TRBV4-1
j_call: TRBJ2-7

cdr3_aa: CATSSVAELNTGELFF
cdr3_nt: TGTGCCACCAGTTCCGTAGCGGAGCTCAACACCGGGGAGCTGTTTTTT
d_call: -
clone_size: -
v_call: TRBV24-1
j_call: TRBJ2-2

cdr3_aa: CASSPTGGYYQPQHF
cdr3_nt: TGTGCCAGCTCACCGACAGGGGGTTACTATCAGCCCCAGCATTTT
d_call: TRBD1
clone_size: -
v_call: TRBV18
j_call: TRBJ1-5

cdr3_aa: CASSDRTGDYTF
cdr3_nt: TGTGCCAGCAGCGATAGGACAGGCGACTACACCTTC
d_call: TRBD1
clone_size: -
v_call: TRBV7-2
j_call: TRBJ1-2

cdr3_aa: CASSGTVNYGYTF
cdr3_nt: TGTGCCAGCAGCGGGACAGTTAACTATGGCTACACCTTC
d_call: -
clone_size: -
v_call: TRBV9
j_call: TRBJ1-2

cdr3_aa: CATSGGGKPYEQYF
cdr3_nt: TGTGCCACCAGTGGAGGGGGCAAGCCCTACGAGCAGTACTTC
d_call: TRBD1
clone_size: -
v_call: TRBV24-1
j_call: TRBJ2-7

cdr3_aa: CASSLRGKASGDYEQYF
cdr3_nt: TGTGCCAGCAGCTTAAGGGGAAAGGCTAGCGGGGACTACGAGCAGTACTTC
d_call: TRBD2
clone_size: -
v_call: TRBV7-8
j_call: TRBJ2-7

cdr3_aa: CAWSVVRDTGAEQFF
cdr3_nt: TGTGCCTGGAGTGTGGTTCGGGACACCGGGGCAGAGCAGTTCTTC
d_call: -
clone_size: -
v_call: TRBV30
j_call: TRBJ2-1

cdr3_aa: CASSLGTSGREYQETQYF
cdr3_nt: TGTGCCAGCAGCCTTGGGACTAGCGGGAGGGAGTACCAAGAGACCCAGTACTTC
d_call: TRBD2
clone_size: -
v_call: TRBV7-8
j_call: TRBJ2-5